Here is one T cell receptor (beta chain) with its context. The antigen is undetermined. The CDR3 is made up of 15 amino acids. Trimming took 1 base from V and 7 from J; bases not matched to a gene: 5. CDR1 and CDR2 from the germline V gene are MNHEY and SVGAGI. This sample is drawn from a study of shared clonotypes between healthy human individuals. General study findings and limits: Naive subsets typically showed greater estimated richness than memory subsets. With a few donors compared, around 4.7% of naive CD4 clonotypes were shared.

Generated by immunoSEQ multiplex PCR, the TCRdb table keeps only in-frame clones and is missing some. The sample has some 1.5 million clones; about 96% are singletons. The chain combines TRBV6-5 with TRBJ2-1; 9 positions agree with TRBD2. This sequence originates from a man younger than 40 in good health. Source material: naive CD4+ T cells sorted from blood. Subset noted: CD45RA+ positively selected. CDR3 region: CASSYYPSGKNEQFF. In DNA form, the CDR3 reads TGTGCCAGCAGTTACTACCCTAGCGGGAAAAATGAGCAGTTCTTC.